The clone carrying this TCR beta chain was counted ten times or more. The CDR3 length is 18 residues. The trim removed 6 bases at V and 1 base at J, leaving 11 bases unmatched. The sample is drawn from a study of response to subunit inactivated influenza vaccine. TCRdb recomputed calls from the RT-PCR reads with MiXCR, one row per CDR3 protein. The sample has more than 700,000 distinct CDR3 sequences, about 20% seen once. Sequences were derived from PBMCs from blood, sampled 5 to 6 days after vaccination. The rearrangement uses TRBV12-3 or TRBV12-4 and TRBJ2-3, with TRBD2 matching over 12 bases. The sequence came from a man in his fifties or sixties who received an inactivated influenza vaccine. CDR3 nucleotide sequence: TGTGCCAGCAGCCCACTAGCGGGAGGCCTTCTCGGCACAGATACGCAGTATTTT. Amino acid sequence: CASSPLAGGLLGTDTQYF.